The 22 T cell receptor beta chains presented below share a single source sample, sequenced in a study of beta chain features in type 1 diabetes. Expressed TCRB transcripts got sequenced, as all isolated RNA was reverse transcribed. Assay used: immunoSEQ multiplex PCR; TCRdb lists only in-frame clones, some missing. The sample lists 160,000 or so clones, approximately 9.1% occurring once. Source material: central memory CD4+ T cells from blood. These TCRs come from a woman between 18 and 30 years old in good health.

This clone was detected only a few times. The chain has TRBV7-9 and TRBJ2-3; 7 bases fit TRBD2. Germline trimming cut 1 base from V and 0 bases from J; bases unmatched to any gene: 4. Germline CDR1 SEHNR, CDR2 FQNEAQ (reference sequence). This CDR3 has 16 residues. The CDR3 spells CASSLGLADSTDTQYF. The CDR3 region has the DNA TGTGCCAGCAGCTTAGGTCTAGCGGACAGCACAGATACGCAGTATTTT. The variable domain in full, completed from reference TRBV7-9 and TRBJ2-3, reads DTGVSQNPRHKITKRGQNVTFRCDPISEHNRLYWYRQTLGQGPEFLTYFQNEAQLEKSRLLSDRFSAERPKGSFSTLEIQRTEQGDSAMYLCASSLGLADSTDTQYFGPGTRLTVL.

The chain uses TRBV30 and TRBJ1-5; no reliable D call. There are 13 residues in the CDR3. Germline CDR1 GTSNPN, CDR2 SVGIG (reference sequence). Trimming removed 1 base from V and 3 bases from J, with 7 bases in between. CDR3 loop: CAWSGGSNQPQHF. CDR3 nucleotide sequence: TGTGCCTGGAGTGGAGGGTCCAATCAGCCCCAGCATTTT.

In its sample, this clone was seen a few times. The rearrangement uses TRBV9 and TRBJ2-1, with 8 bases aligning to TRBD2. CDR1 and CDR2 (germline): SGDLS, YYNGEE. V lost 0 bases to trimming and J lost 2 bases; unmatched junction nucleotides: 10. The CDR3 covers 18 residues. The CDR3 DNA follows: TGTGCCAGCAGCGTAGCTGCAGGACTAGCCCCACCCTACAATGAGCAGTTCTTC. Amino acid sequence: CASSVAAGLAPPYNEQFF. Drawing the rest from reference TRBV9 and TRBJ2-1, the complete variable domain is DSGVTQTPKHLITATGQRVTLRCSPRSGDLSVYWYQQSLDQGLQFLIQYYNGEERAKGNILERFSAQQFPDLHSELNLSSLELGDSALYFCASSVAAGLAPPYNEQFFGPGTRLTVL.

The CDR3 here is CASSLAGSGGVSYEQYF. CDR3 bases: TGTGCCAGCAGCTTAGCAGGTAGCGGGGGAGTATCCTACGAGCAGTACTTC. The J gene is TRBJ2-7, the V gene TRBV7-2, with 9 bases aligning to TRBD2. Germline lookup yields CDR1 SGHTA and CDR2 FQGNSA. The CDR3 spans 17 residues. After removal of 0 bases from V and 1 base from J, the junction contained 7 bases not matched to a gene.

This chain joins TRBV11-3 and TRBJ1-2; D remains ambiguous. This CDR3 is built from 13 residues. Germline V gene data show CDR1 as SGHNT and CDR2 as YENEEA. Between the trimmed V and J ends, which lost 5 bases and 8 bases, there was a span of 15 bases. This CDR3 reads CASSEREGRGYTF. CDR3 DNA: TGTGCCAGCAGCGAAAGGGAGGGTAGAGGCTACACCTTC.

The chain uses TRBV4-2 and TRBJ2-2; 7 bases are shared with TRBD2. The CDR3 length is 18 residues. V shed 1 base and J 3 bases; nucleotides not matched to a gene: 11. The V gene's germline CDR1 is LGHNA and CDR2 YNFKEQ. The DNA of the CDR3 is TGTGCCAGCAGCCAAGGACCTAGGAGTCTAGCGGACACCGGGGAGCTGTTTTTT. Its protein is CASSQGPRSLADTGELFF.

The rearrangement links TRBV20-1 to TRBJ1-2; no definite D call. The V end was cut by 5 bases, the J end by 3 bases, with 7 bases between. CDR1 is DFQATT and CDR2 is SNEGSKA in the germline V gene (reference sequence). The CDR3 consists of 11 residues. CDR3 DNA sequence: TGCAGTGCTCGGAGGGACTATGGCTACACCTTC. Protein: CSARRDYGYTF.

This chain uses TRBV10-3 with TRBJ2-5; TRBD2 might be the D (6 bases). Trimming cost V 2 bases and J 0 bases, with 7 bases left between them. Germline-derived CDR1 and CDR2 are ENHRY and SYGVKD. This CDR3 contains 14 residues. This CDR3 is CAISERGNQETQYF. The CDR3 DNA follows: TGTGCCATCAGTGAGCGCGGGAACCAAGAGACCCAGTACTTC.

This clone was seen more than once but under ten times. The V gene is TRBV7-2, the J gene TRBJ1-2; D remains ambiguous. CDR3 length equals 15 residues. CDR1 and CDR2 from the germline V gene are SGHTA and FQGNSA. V was trimmed by 1 base and J by 4 bases, leaving 13 bases between them. The CDR3 sequence is CASSLERRGVYGYTF. The CDR3 DNA is TGTGCCAGCAGCTTAGAACGTAGAGGAGTCTATGGCTACACCTTC.

V usage is TRBV2 and J usage is TRBJ2-3; TRBD2 aligns across 9 bases. V was pared by 5 bases and J by 4 bases, with 7 bases of the junction left unmatched. This CDR3 comprises 15 residues. The germline CDR1 and CDR2 sequences are SNHLY and FYNNEI. In DNA form, the CDR3 reads TGTGCCAGCAGTCCTAGCGGGACTGGGGCAGATACGCAGTATTTT. It yields the protein CASSPSGTGADTQYF. The whole variable domain, filled in from reference TRBV2 and TRBJ2-3, reads EPEVTQTPSHQVTQMGQEVILRCVPISNHLYFYWYRQILGQKVEFLVSFYNNEISEKSEIFDDQFSVERPDGSNFTLKIRSTKLEDSAMYFCASSPSGTGADTQYFGPGTRLTVL.

Concerning this clone itself: Additional DNA sequences in this sample encode the identical CDR3. V is TRBV29-1 and J is TRBJ1-1; 7 bases are shared with TRBD1. Germline values: CDR1 SQVTM, CDR2 ANQGSEA. The CDR3 is made up of 12 amino acids. V lost 5 bases, J lost 1 base, and 1 base stayed unmatched. In DNA, the CDR3 is TGCAGCGTTTGGACAGGGAACACTGAAGCTTTCTTT. It encodes CSVWTGNTEAFF.

The sample holds a few counts of this clone. This chain joins TRBV2 and TRBJ2-7; no clear D gene. V lost 3 bases, J lost 5 bases, and 8 bases lay in between. The V gene's germline CDR1 is SNHLY and CDR2 FYNNEI. This CDR3 has 12 residues. CDR3 sequence: CASSEGWHEQYF. CDR3 coding DNA: TGTGCCAGCAGTGAGGGCTGGCACGAGCAGTACTTC.

This clone was counted between two and nine times. CDR3 residues: CASSLAGSSAQHF. The CDR3 nucleotides are TGTGCCAGCAGTTTAGCGGGTAGTTCAGCCCAGCATTTT. The chain combines TRBV9 with TRBJ1-5; no clear D gene. V shed 5 bases and J shed 11 bases, with 17 bases lying between them. Germline V gives CDR1 SGDLS, CDR2 YYNGEE. The CDR3 is made up of 13 amino acids.

The rearrangement joins TRBV7-2 to TRBJ2-7, with a tentative D call TRBD1 (5 bases). This CDR3 is built from 14 residues. Germline V lookup: CDR1 SGHTA, CDR2 FQGNSA. V shed 5 bases and J shed 2 bases, with 13 bases lying between them. The CDR3 DNA reads TGTGCCAGCAGCCGTCTACAGGCCACCTACGAGCAGTACTTC. Translation: CASSRLQATYEQYF.

This clone has only a few counts. V is TRBV7-8 and J is TRBJ2-1; D gene uncertain. Germline V gives CDR1 SGHVS, CDR2 FQNEAQ. V lost 1 base, J lost 1 base, and 2 bases lay in between. CDR3 length: 13 residues. CDR3 residues: CASSLVSYNEQFF. The CDR3 nucleotides are TGTGCCAGCAGCTTAGTATCCTACAATGAGCAGTTCTTC.

The table lists this clone with many counts. V and J are TRBV7-8 and TRBJ2-7; the D gene is possibly TRBD1 (5 bases). Germline V gives CDR1 SGHVS, CDR2 FQNEAQ. V shed 4 bases and J shed 2 bases, with 15 bases lying between them. There are 15 residues in the CDR3. The CDR3 DNA sequence: TGTGCCAGCAGCTCACGGACAAAGGGAACCTACGAGCAGTACTTC. Residues: CASSSRTKGTYEQYF.

The genes are TRBV27 and TRBJ2-5; 7 nucleotides align to TRBD1. In germline, CDR1 is MNHEY, CDR2 SMNVEV (reference sequence). The CDR3 extends over 16 amino acids. Trimming removed 4 bases from V and 5 bases from J; junction bases left unmatched: 13. CDR3 DNA: TGTGCCAGCAGTTGGTCAAGGATAGGGGGCGCGGAGACCCAGTACTTC. Translation gives CASSWSRIGGAETQYF.

This clone was recorded a few times. The rearrangement links TRBV7-9 to TRBJ2-5; TRBD1 might be the D (6 bases). The CDR3 runs 15 residues. The germline V gene encodes CDR1 SEHNR and CDR2 FQNEAQ (reference sequence). With 7 bases removed from V and 1 base from J, the gap between germline ends came to 16 bases. CDR3 region: CASTIGGGRQETQYF. The DNA for the CDR3 is TGTGCCAGCACCATTGGGGGCGGGCGCCAAGAGACCCAGTACTTC.

The sample holds a few counts of this clone. The rearrangement joins TRBV5-1 to TRBJ2-1; 8 nucleotides match TRBD1. CDR3 length: 15 amino acids. Germline CDR1 SGHRS, CDR2 YFSETQ. V lost 4 bases and J lost 5; bases outside the gene matches: 8. CDR3 DNA sequence: TGCGCCAGCAGCCCATGGACAGGGAGAGACAATGAGCAGTTCTTC. It codes for CASSPWTGRDNEQFF.

This clone has more than one count but fewer than ten. The chain carries TRBV19 and TRBJ1-2; tentatively, D is TRBD1 (6 bases). Germline CDR1 and CDR2: LNHDA and SQIVND (reference sequence). This CDR3 contains 14 residues. Trimming took 2 bases from V and 3 from J, leaving 10 bases between them. The CDR3 DNA is TGTGCCAGTAGTATACTGGACAGTTACTATGGCTACACCTTC. Its translation: CASSILDSYYGYTF.

This rearrangement joins TRBV18 to TRBJ2-3; D is unclear. Germline CDR1 reads KGHSH; CDR2 reads LQKENI. The V and J ends lost 3 bases and 1 base respectively, with 8 bases between them. CDR3 size: 14 residues. CDR3 region: CASSPSRGTDTQYF. DNA of the CDR3: TGTGCCAGCTCACCCAGCCGGGGCACAGATACGCAGTATTTT.

CDR3 in amino acids: CASSPPGQGIDSNQPQHF. DNA of the CDR3: TGTGCCAGCTCACCCCCGGGACAGGGGATCGATAGCAATCAGCCCCAGCATTTT. The J gene is TRBJ1-5, the V gene TRBV18; 10 bases match TRBD1. Germline loops: CDR1 KGHSH, CDR2 LQKENI. The junction had 8 bases not matched to a gene; V was cut back by 3 bases and J by 0 bases. The CDR3 covers 18 residues.